The entry below describes one T cell receptor beta chain. The source of the sample is a study of tissue T cells after allogeneic stem cell transplantation. Looked up from germline, CDR1 is SGHDT and CDR2 is YYEEEE. Trimming cost V 2 bases and J 13 bases; bases outside gene matches: 7. This CDR3 contains 14 residues. Adult allogeneic hematopoietic cell transplant recipients with steroid-refractory graft-versus-host disease were prospectively enrolled for research autopsy. Clones were read by immunoSEQ multiplex PCR, and TCRdb kept only the in-frame ones, dropping some. The top ten hold roughly 23% of the sample, which has over 3,000 clones, less than 80% seen once.

This sequence originates from a male patient of 60 years or more with steroid-refractory graft-versus-host disease after an allogeneic stem cell transplant. The graft donor may have contributed some T cells. This rearrangement joins TRBV5-6 to TRBJ1-6, with 9 bases identical to TRBD1. Material: small intestine tissue, obtained at autopsy. The CDR3 loop is CASSFSGTGNPLHF. DNA for the CDR3: TGTGCCAGCAGCTTCTCCGGGACAGGGAATCCCCTCCACTTT.